These 15 T cell receptor beta chains came from one sample sequenced in a study of blood T cell repertoires in COVID-19. Assay: immunoSEQ multiplex PCR; the TCRdb copy retains only in-frame clones and omits some. Of over 200,000 clones listed, roughly 80% are singletons. Sequenced input: peripheral blood. The receptors here all came from a woman of 80 years or more with acute or convalescent COVID-19.

This rearrangement joins TRBV29-1 to TRBJ1-1, with D unresolved. Germline loops: CDR1 SQVTM, CDR2 ANQGSEA. The CDR3 spans 13 residues. Trimming removed 3 bases at V and 2 bases at J, with 10 bases between. The CDR3 DNA sequence: TGCAGCGTTGATTGGGTACTAAACACTGAAGCTTTCTTT. Amino acid sequence: CSVDWVLNTEAFF.

The CDR3 reads CASSPRHGFGAGGRVTEAFF. Written as DNA, the CDR3 is TGTGCCAGCTCACCACGGCATGGGTTTGGGGCAGGGGGAAGAGTGACTGAAGCTTTCTTT. The rearrangement links TRBV18 to TRBJ1-1, with 7 bases matching TRBD1. Germline assignment: CDR1 KGHSH and CDR2 LQKENI. This CDR3 region has 20 residues. J gave up 5 bases and V 1 base, and 22 bases lay outside the gene matches.

The chain employs TRBV10-2 and TRBJ2-1; a weak D match, TRBD2 (6 bases). Germline V lookup: CDR1 WSHSY, CDR2 SAAADI. CDR3 size: 14 residues. The ends were cut back, 7 bases at V and 3 bases at J, with 13 bases in the middle. In DNA, the CDR3 is TGCGCCAGCACTGTTAGCGGAATCTACAATGAGCAGTTCTTC. Its translation: CASTVSGIYNEQFF.

The chain employs TRBV13 and TRBJ2-7; maybe TRBD2 (6 bases). CDR3 length equals 15 residues. Germline lookup yields CDR1 PRHDT and CDR2 FYEKMQ (reference sequence). V was trimmed by 6 bases and J by 0 bases, leaving 15 bases between them. DNA for the CDR3: TGTGCCAGCAGTTTTCGGGGGATAACCTCCTACGAGCAGTACTTC. This encodes CASSFRGITSYEQYF.

The chain carries TRBV6-5 and TRBJ1-2; D gene ambiguous. V gave up 7 bases and J gave up 4 bases, with 13 bases separating them. CDR1 and CDR2 from the germline V gene are MNHEY and SVGAGI. This CDR3 comprises 13 residues. The CDR3 sequence is CASTEYPGYGYTF. DNA of the CDR3: TGTGCCAGCACCGAATACCCGGGCTATGGCTACACCTTC.

The V gene is TRBV27, the J gene TRBJ2-7; perhaps TRBD1 as D (6 bases). Germline V gives CDR1 MNHEY, CDR2 SMNVEV (reference sequence). The V and J ends lost 5 bases and 6 bases respectively, with 20 bases between them. The CDR3 spans 15 residues. The CDR3 loop is CASSRWGNRVGEQYF. In DNA, the CDR3 is TGTGCCAGCAGTCGGTGGGGAAACAGGGTCGGCGAGCAGTACTTC.

The chain is built from TRBV15 and TRBJ2-2; tentatively, D is TRBD1 (6 bases). Trimming took 5 bases from V and 0 from J, leaving 13 bases between them. The CDR3 extends over 16 amino acids. Per germline, CDR1 LNHNV and CDR2 YYDKDF (reference sequence). The CDR3 reads CATSLPGQPNTGELFF. The CDR3 DNA follows: TGTGCCACCAGCTTGCCGGGACAACCGAACACCGGGGAGCTGTTTTTT.

The chain couples TRBV25-1 to TRBJ2-1; 10 nucleotides align to TRBD2. V lost 4 bases, J lost 6 bases, and 6 bases stayed unmatched. Germline assignment: CDR1 MGHDK and CDR2 SYGVNS. CDR3 length: 15 amino acids. CDR3 loop: CASSGTSGGFNEQFF. The CDR3 DNA sequence: TGTGCCAGCAGTGGGACTAGCGGAGGGTTCAATGAGCAGTTCTTC.

Comment on this clone: The same CDR3 arises from other DNA sequences in this sample as well. The genes are TRBV7-9 and TRBJ1-2; D is possibly TRBD1 (5 bases). Germline lookup yields CDR1 SEHNR and CDR2 FQNEAQ (reference sequence). V was cut by 5 bases and J by 4 bases, with 8 bases left in between. The CDR3 runs to 12 residues. The CDR3 DNA reads as TGTGCCAGCAGCCTCGACAGCTATGGCTACACCTTC. Residues: CASSLDSYGYTF.

The chain uses TRBV2 and TRBJ2-1; 9 bases line up with TRBD2. Trimming took 7 bases from V and 12 from J; bases not matched to a gene: 13. The CDR3 runs to 14 residues. Germline-derived CDR1 and CDR2 are SNHLY and FYNNEI. The CDR3 sequence is CASTSSGTSSPQFF. The CDR3 DNA is TGTGCCAGCACCTCTAGCGGGACATCCTCCCCGCAGTTCTTC.

CDR3 residues: CASSRGLLDEQFF. In nucleotides, the CDR3 is TGTGCCAGCAGCCGGGGACTGTTGGATGAGCAGTTCTTC. The J gene is TRBJ2-1, the V gene TRBV7-9; perhaps TRBD2 as D (6 bases). The germline gives CDR1 SEHNR, CDR2 FQNEAQ (reference sequence). The CDR3 spans 13 residues. The V end lost 5 bases, the J end lost 8 bases, and 13 bases lay between the germline ends.

The V and J genes are TRBV5-4 and TRBJ1-1; D remains ambiguous. CDR1 and CDR2 (germline): SGHNT, YYREEE (reference sequence). The CDR3 extends over 13 amino acids. V was cut by 0 bases and J by 1 base, with 4 bases left in between. CDR3 region: CASSLAGNTEAFF. CDR3 in DNA: TGTGCCAGCAGCTTGGCGGGGAACACTGAAGCTTTCTTT.

This chain connects TRBV30 to TRBJ2-1, with a weak D call TRBD2 (5 bases). Germline lookup yields CDR1 GTSNPN and CDR2 SVGIG (reference sequence). The CDR3 covers 11 residues. Trimming shortened V by 2 bases and J by 10 bases, and 9 bases separated the two germline ends. The CDR3 loop is CAWSTGGEQFF. The CDR3 nucleotides are TGTGCCTGGAGTACCGGCGGGGAGCAGTTCTTC.

This clone was seen a few times. The chain is built from TRBV4-2 and TRBJ2-1; a weak D match, TRBD1 (5 bases). CDR3 length: 17 residues. The V gene's germline CDR1 is LGHNA and CDR2 YNFKEQ. The V and J ends lost 4 bases and 0 bases respectively, with 16 bases between them. The CDR3 spells CASSPWGTGSSYNEQFF. In DNA form, the CDR3 reads TGTGCCAGCAGCCCCTGGGGAACAGGAAGCTCCTACAATGAGCAGTTCTTC.

The chain uses TRBV30 and TRBJ1-2, with TRBD1 matching over 9 bases. This CDR3 is built from 14 residues. After removal of 2 bases from V and 8 bases from J, the junction contained 9 bases not matched to a gene. In germline, CDR1 is GTSNPN, CDR2 SVGIG (reference sequence). CDR3 region: CAWSFPNRGQGYTF. In DNA, the CDR3 is TGTGCCTGGAGTTTTCCCAACAGGGGGCAAGGCTACACCTTC.